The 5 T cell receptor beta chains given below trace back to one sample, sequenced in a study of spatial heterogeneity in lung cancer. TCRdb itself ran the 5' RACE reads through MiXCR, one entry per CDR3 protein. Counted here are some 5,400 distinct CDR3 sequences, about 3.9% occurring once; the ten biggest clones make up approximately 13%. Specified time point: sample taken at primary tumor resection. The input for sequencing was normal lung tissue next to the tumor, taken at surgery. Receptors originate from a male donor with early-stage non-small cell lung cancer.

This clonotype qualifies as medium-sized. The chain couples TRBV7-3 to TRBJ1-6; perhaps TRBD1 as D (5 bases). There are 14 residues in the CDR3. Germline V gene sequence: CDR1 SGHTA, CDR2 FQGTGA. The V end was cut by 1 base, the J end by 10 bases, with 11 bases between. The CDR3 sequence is CASSLKGRESPLHF. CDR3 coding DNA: TGTGCCAGCAGCTTAAAGGGACGGGAATCACCCCTCCACTTT.

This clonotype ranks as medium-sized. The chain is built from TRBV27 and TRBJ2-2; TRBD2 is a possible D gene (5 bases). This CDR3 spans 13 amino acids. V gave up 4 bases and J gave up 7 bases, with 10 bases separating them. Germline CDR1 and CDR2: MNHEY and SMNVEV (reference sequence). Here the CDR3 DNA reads TGTGCCAGCAGTTACGGGGTCCTCGGGGAGCTGTTTTTT. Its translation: CASSYGVLGELFF.

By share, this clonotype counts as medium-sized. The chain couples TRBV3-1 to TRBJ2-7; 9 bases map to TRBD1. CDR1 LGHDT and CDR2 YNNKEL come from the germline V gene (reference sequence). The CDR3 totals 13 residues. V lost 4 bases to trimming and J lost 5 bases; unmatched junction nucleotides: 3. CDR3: CASSRDRVNEQYF. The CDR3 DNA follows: TGTGCCAGCAGCCGGGACAGGGTAAACGAGCAGTACTTC.

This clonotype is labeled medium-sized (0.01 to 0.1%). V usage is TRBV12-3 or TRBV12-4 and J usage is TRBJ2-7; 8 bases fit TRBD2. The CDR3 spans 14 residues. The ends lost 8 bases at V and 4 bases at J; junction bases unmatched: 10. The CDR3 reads CASREGGGPYEQYF. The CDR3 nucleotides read TGTGCCAGCCGGGAGGGAGGGGGTCCATACGAGCAGTACTTC.

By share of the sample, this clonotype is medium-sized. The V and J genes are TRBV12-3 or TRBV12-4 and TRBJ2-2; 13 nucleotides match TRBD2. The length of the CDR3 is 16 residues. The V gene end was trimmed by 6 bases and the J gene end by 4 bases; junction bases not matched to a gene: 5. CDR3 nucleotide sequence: TGTGCCAGCAGAAGGACTAGCGGGGGTCCCACCGGGGAGCTGTTTTTT. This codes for CASRRTSGGPTGELFF.